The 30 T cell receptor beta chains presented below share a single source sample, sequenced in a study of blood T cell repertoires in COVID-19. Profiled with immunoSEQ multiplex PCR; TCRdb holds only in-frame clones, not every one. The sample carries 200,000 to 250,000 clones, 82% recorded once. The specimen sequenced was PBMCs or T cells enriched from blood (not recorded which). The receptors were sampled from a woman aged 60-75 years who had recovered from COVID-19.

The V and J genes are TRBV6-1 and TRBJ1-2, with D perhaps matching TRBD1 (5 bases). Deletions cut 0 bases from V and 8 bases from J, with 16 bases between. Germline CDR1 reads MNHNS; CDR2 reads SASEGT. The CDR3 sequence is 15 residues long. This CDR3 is CASSEAGGGGFGYTF. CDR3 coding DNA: TGTGCCAGCAGTGAAGCGGGGGGTGGAGGTTTCGGCTACACCTTC.

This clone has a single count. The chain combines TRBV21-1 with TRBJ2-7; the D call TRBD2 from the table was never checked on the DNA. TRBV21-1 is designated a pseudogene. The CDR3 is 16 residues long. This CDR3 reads CASSNPRSGIFYEQYF. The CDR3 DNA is TGTGCCAGCAGCAATCCTAGAAGCGGAATTTTCTACGAGCAGTACTTC.

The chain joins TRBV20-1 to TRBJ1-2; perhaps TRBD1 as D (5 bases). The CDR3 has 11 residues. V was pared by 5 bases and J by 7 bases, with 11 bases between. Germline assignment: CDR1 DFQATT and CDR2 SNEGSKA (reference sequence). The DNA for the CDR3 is TGCAGTGCTCCGCGGGACCTTGGCTACACCTTC. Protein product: CSAPRDLGYTF.

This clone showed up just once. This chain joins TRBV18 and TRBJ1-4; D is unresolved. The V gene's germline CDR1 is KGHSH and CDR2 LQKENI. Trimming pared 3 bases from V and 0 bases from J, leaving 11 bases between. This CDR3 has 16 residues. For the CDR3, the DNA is TGTGCCAGCTCACCTTACGAGAGTGCAACTAATGAAAAACTGTTTTTT. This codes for CASSPYESATNEKLFF.

CDR3: CAISETGTTEAFF. The CDR3 bases are TGTGCCATCAGTGAGACAGGGACCACTGAAGCTTTCTTT. This sequence joins TRBV10-3 and TRBJ1-1, with D possibly TRBD1 on 6 matching bases. This CDR3 spans 13 amino acids. The V end was cut by 2 bases, the J end by 4 bases, with 8 bases between. CDR1 is ENHRY, CDR2 SYGVKD, per germline.

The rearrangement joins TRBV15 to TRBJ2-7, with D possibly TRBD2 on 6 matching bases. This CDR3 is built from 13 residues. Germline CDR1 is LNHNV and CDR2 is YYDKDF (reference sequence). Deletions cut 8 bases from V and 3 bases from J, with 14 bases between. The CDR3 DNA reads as TGTGCCACCGGAAAAAACGGGGGCTACGAGCAGTACTTC. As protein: CATGKNGGYEQYF.

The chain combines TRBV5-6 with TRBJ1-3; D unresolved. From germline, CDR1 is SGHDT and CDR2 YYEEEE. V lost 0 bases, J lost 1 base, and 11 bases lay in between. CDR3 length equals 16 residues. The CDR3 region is CASSLGGYRSGNTIYF. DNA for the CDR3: TGTGCCAGCAGCTTGGGCGGTTATAGATCTGGAAACACCATATATTTT. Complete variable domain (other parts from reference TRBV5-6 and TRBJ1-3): DAGVTQSPTHLIKTRGQQVTLRCSPKSGHDTVSWYQQALGQGPQFIFQYYEEEERQRGNFPDRFSGHQFPNYSSELNVNALLLGDSALYLCASSLGGYRSGNTIYFGEGSWLTVV.

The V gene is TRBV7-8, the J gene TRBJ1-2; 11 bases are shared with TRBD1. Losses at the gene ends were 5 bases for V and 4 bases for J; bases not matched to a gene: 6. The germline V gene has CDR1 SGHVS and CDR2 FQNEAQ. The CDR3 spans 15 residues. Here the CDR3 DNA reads TGTGCCAGCAGCCGCGGGGACAGGGGGACCTATGGCTACACCTTC. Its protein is CASSRGDRGTYGYTF.

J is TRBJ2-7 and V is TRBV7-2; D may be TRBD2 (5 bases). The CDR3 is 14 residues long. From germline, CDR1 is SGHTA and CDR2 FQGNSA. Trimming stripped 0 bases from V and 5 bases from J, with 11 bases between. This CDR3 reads CASSLALASHEQYF. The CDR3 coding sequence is TGTGCCAGCAGCTTAGCCCTAGCTTCCCACGAGCAGTACTTC.

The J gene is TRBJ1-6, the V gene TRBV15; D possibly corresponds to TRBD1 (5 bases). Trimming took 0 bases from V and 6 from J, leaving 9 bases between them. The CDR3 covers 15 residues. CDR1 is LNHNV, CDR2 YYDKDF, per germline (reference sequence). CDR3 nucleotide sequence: TGTGCCACCAGCAGAGAAAGGGGCAGTAATTCACCCCTCCACTTT. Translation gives CATSRERGSNSPLHF.

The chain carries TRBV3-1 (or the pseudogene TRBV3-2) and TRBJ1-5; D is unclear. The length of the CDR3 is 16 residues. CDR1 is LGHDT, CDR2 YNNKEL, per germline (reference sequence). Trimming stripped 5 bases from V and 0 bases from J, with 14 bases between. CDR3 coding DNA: TGTGCCAGCAGCTCCTCAGGAATCGATAGCAATCAGCCCCAGCATTTT. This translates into CASSSSGIDSNQPQHF.

This chain's CDR3 is CASSLLGAGPDTQYF. DNA for the CDR3: TGTGCCAGCAGCTTACTGGGGGCTGGCCCAGATACGCAGTATTTT. V and J are TRBV11-3 and TRBJ2-3; D perhaps matches TRBD1 (6 bases). Germline V gives CDR1 SGHNT, CDR2 YENEEA. The CDR3 runs 15 residues. Trimming took 2 bases from V and 4 from J, leaving 13 bases between them.

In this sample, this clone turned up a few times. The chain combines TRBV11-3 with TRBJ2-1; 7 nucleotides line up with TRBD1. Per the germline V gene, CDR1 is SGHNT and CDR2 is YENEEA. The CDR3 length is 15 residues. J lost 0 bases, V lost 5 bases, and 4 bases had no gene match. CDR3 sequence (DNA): TGTGCCAGCAGCCAGGACAGGAGCTCCTACAATGAGCAGTTCTTC. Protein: CASSQDRSSYNEQFF. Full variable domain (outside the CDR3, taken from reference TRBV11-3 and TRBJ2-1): EAGVVQSPRYKIIEKKQPVAFWCNPISGHNTLYWYLQNLGQGPELLIRYENEEAVDDSQLPKDRFSAERLKGVDSTLKIQPAELGDSAVYLCASSQDRSSYNEQFFGPGTRLTVL.

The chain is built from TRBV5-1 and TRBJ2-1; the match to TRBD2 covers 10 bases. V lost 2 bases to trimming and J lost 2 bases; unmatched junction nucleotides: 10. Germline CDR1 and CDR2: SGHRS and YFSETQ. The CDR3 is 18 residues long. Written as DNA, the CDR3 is TGCGCCAGCAGCTTTAGGCTAGCGGGAGTCTGGGCCTACAATGAGCAGTTCTTC. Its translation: CASSFRLAGVWAYNEQFF.

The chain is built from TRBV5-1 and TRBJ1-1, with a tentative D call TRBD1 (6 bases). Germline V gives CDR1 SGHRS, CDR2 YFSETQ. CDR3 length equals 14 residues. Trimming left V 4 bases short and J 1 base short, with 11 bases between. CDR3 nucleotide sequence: TGCGCCAGCAGCCTTCGGACAGAGAACACTGAAGCTTTCTTT. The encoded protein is CASSLRTENTEAFF.

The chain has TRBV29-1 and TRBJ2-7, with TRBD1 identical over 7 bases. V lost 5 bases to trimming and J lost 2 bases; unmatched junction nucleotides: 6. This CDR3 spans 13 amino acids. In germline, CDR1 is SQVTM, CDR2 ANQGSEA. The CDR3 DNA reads TGCAGCGTTATACAGACAGGGACCTACGAGCAGTACTTC. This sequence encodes CSVIQTGTYEQYF.

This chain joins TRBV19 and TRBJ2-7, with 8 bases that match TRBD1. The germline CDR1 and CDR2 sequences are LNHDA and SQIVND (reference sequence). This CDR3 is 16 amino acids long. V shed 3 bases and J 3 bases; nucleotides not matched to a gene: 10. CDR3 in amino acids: CASSMAQGQAFYEQYF. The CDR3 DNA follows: TGTGCCAGTAGTATGGCCCAGGGACAGGCTTTCTACGAGCAGTACTTC. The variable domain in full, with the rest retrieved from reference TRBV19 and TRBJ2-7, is DGGITQSPKYLFRKEGQNVTLSCEQNLNHDAMYWYRQDPGQGLRLIYYSQIVNDFQKGDIAEGYSVSREKKESFPLTVTSAQKNPTAFYLCASSMAQGQAFYEQYFGPGTRLTVT.

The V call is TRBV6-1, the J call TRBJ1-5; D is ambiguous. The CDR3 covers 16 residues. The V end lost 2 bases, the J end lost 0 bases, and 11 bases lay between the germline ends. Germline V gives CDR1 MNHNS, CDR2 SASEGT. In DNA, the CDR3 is TGTGCCAGCAGTGAAATCGGTGCTTATAGCAATCAGCCCCAGCATTTT. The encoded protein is CASSEIGAYSNQPQHF.

CDR3 region: CSASGTSGRAQTQYF. The CDR3 region has the DNA TGCAGTGCTAGTGGGACTAGCGGGAGAGCCCAGACGCAGTATTTT. J is TRBJ2-3 and V is TRBV20-1, with 14 bases fitting TRBD2. Germline V gene data show CDR1 as DFQATT and CDR2 as SNEGSKA (reference sequence). Trimming cost V 3 bases and J 9 bases; bases outside gene matches: 8. CDR3 length: 15 residues.

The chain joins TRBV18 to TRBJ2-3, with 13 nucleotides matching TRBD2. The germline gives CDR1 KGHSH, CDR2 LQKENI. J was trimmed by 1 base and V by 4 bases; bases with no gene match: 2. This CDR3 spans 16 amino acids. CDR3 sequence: CASSRGTSGGTDTQYF. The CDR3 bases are TGTGCCAGCTCACGGGGGACTAGCGGGGGCACAGATACGCAGTATTTT.

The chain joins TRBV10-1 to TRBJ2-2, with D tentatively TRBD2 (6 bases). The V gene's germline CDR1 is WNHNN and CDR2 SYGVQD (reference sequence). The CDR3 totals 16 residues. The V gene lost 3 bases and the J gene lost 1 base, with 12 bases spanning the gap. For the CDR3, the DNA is TGCGCCAGCAGTGAATTAAACGGGAGGAACACCGGGGAGCTGTTTTTT. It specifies CASSELNGRNTGELFF.

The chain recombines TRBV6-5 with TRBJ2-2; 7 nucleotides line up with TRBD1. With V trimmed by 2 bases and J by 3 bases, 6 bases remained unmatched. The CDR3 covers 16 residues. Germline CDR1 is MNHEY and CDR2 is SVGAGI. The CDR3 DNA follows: TGTGCCAGCAGTTACAGGTCCAGGGGGTACACCGGGGAGCTGTTTTTT. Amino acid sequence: CASSYRSRGYTGELFF.

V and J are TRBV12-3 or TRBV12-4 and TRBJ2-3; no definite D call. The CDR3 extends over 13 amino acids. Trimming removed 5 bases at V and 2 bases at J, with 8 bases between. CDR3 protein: CASSLLYTDTQYF. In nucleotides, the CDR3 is TGTGCCAGCAGTCTACTCTACACAGATACGCAGTATTTT.

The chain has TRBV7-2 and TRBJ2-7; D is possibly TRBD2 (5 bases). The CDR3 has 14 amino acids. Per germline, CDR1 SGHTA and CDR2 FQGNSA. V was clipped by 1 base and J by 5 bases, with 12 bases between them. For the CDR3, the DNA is TGTGCCAGCAGCTTAGGGGGAGCGGTCCACGAGCAGTACTTC. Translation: CASSLGGAVHEQYF.

The DNA of the CDR3 is TGTGCCAGCAGCCGTGGACAGGGGGCTGGCGAGCAGTACTTC. Translation: CASSRGQGAGEQYF. This chain uses TRBV7-9 with TRBJ2-7; 11 bases map to TRBD1. The CDR3 length is 14 residues. Germline-derived CDR1 and CDR2 are SEHNR and FQNEAQ (reference sequence). The V segment lost 5 bases and the J segment 6 bases; nucleotides outside the gene matches: 6.

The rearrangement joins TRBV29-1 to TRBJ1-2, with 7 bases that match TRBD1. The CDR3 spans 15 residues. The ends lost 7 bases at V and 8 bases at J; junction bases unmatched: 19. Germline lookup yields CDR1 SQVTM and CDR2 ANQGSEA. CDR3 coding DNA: TGCAGCGAATCCGGGACAGACGTTACAGTGCGAGGCTACACCTTC. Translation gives CSESGTDVTVRGYTF.

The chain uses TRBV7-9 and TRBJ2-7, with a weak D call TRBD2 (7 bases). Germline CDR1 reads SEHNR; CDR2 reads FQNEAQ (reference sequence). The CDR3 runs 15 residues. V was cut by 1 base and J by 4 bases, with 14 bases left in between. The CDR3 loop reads CASSLDLQGGYEQYF. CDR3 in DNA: TGTGCCAGCAGCTTAGACCTACAGGGAGGGTACGAGCAGTACTTC.

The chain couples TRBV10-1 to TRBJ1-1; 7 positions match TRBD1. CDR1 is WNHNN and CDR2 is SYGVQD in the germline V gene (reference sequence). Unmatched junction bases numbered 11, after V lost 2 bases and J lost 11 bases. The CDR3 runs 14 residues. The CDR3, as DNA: TGCGCCAGCAGTGAGACCGGGACAGAACGTGGGGCTTTCTTT. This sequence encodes CASSETGTERGAFF.

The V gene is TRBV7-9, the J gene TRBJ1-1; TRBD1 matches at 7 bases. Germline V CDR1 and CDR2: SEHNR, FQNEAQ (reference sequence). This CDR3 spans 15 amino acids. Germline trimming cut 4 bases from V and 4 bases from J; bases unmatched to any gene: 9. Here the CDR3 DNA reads TGTGCCAGCAGCTCGGCAACAGGGGCGGTCACTGAAGCTTTCTTT. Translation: CASSSATGAVTEAFF.

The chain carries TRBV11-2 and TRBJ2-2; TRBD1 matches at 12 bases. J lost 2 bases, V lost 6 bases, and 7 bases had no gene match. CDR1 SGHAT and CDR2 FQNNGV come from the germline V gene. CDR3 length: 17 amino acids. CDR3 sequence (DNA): TGTGCCAGCAGGTCACCCGGGACAGGGGGCAACACCGGGGAGCTGTTTTTT. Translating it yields CASRSPGTGGNTGELFF.